One sample yielded the 27 T cell receptor beta chains listed below, sequenced in a study of blood T cells in healthy people across ages. Combining a sample-barcoded 5' primer with a J-beta primer mix, a second PCR ran for roughly 7 to 12 cycles. MiXCR, run by TCRdb on the 5' RACE reads, gives a single entry per CDR3 protein. The repertoire holds more than 1,000,000 distinct CDR3 sequences, with about 25% as singletons. This sample also belongs to another study, concerning T cells of mothers and their children.

What was sequenced was blood. The origin of the receptors is a girl aged 2-9 years in good health.

The chain employs TRBV6-5 and TRBJ2-2; D is ambiguous. This CDR3 is 14 amino acids long. V lost 2 bases to trimming and J lost 3 bases, with 7 bases between them. CDR1 is MNHEY, CDR2 SVGAGI, per germline. The CDR3 region is CASSYGWDTGELFF. CDR3 sequence (DNA): TGTGCCAGCAGTTACGGATGGGACACCGGGGAGCTGTTTTTT.

This clonotype was recorded a few times. The V gene is TRBV20-1, the J gene TRBJ2-4; D not resolved. There are 12 residues in the CDR3. V was pared by 3 bases and J by 7 bases, with 10 bases between. Germline CDR1 and CDR2: DFQATT and SNEGSKA (reference sequence). The DNA of the CDR3 is TGCAGTGCTAGCCCCCCCAGTAACATTCAGTACTTC. This sequence encodes CSASPPSNIQYF.

This clonotype was found a few times. The chain uses TRBV28 and TRBJ2-5; 8 bases line up with TRBD1. The DNA matches TRBJ2-1 better at its end, which makes the J call doubtful. CDR3 size: 14 residues. From germline, CDR1 is MDHEN and CDR2 SYDVKM. In nucleotides, the CDR3 is TGTGCCAGCGCGAACGCGACAGGGGAGCATGAGCAGTTCTTC. Translated, it gives CASANATGEHEQFF.

This clonotype has more than one count but fewer than ten. The CDR3 reads CASSLGVGQLSYEQYF. The CDR3 DNA sequence: TGTGCCAGCAGCTTAGGGGTGGGACAGCTCTCCTACGAGCAGTACTTC. The rearrangement links TRBV11-2 to TRBJ2-7, with TRBD1 identical over 7 bases. Germline loops: CDR1 SGHAT, CDR2 FQNNGV. Unmatched junction bases numbered 6, after V lost 1 base and J lost 0 bases. The CDR3 is 16 amino acids.

This clonotype occurred a few times. Compared with germline, one end of the junction differs, possibly owing to a read error. The CDR3 DNA reads TGCAACGTTGATTACCACGGCTTATCGGATACGCAGTATTTT. Translating it yields CNVDYHGLSDTQYF. V usage is TRBV29-1 and J usage is TRBJ2-3; D is ambiguous. This CDR3 spans 14 amino acids. Germline V gene data show CDR1 as SQVTM and CDR2 as ANQGSEA.

The chain recombines TRBV5-6 with TRBJ2-2; D is tentatively TRBD1 or TRBD2 (5 bases each). Trimming cost V 3 bases and J 7 bases, with 19 bases left between them. Germline CDR1 is SGHDT and CDR2 is YYEEEE. CDR3 length: 16 residues. The CDR3 DNA sequence: TGTGCCAGCAGCTCCGGGACGGGACGTGTAAGCGGGGAGCTGTTTTTT. Amino acid sequence: CASSSGTGRVSGELFF.

The V call is TRBV11-2, the J call TRBJ2-2; D unclear. V was cut by 5 bases and J by 2 bases, with 18 bases left in between. The CDR3 sequence is 17 residues long. CDR1 and CDR2 from the germline V gene are SGHAT and FQNNGV. The CDR3: CASSQPSGERNTGELFF. The CDR3 bases are TGTGCCAGCAGCCAGCCCAGTGGCGAGAGAAACACCGGGGAGCTGTTTTTT.

J is TRBJ2-5 and V is TRBV24-1; no clear D. Germline loops: CDR1 KGHDR, CDR2 SFDVKD. CDR3 length: 14 amino acids. Trimming took 6 bases from V and 5 from J, leaving 15 bases between them. The CDR3 DNA reads as TGTGCCACCAGTTCGAGGACGTTCGATGAGACCCAGTACTTC. Its protein product is CATSSRTFDETQYF.

This clonotype was seen a few times. The chain couples TRBV24-1 to TRBJ2-7; D might be TRBD2 (5 bases). The CDR3 runs to 14 residues. With 3 bases removed from V and 7 bases from J, the gap between germline ends came to 15 bases. CDR1 and CDR2 (germline): KGHDR, SFDVKD. CDR3 protein: CATSDGSSIWEQYF. Here the CDR3 DNA reads TGTGCCACCAGTGATGGGAGTTCCATTTGGGAGCAGTACTTC.

The CDR3 sequence: CASSAPLISGMYVEQFF. CDR3 nucleotides: TGTGCCAGCAGCGCCCCCCTCATCAGCGGAATGTATGTTGAGCAGTTCTTC. The genes are TRBV9 and TRBJ2-7; TRBD2 is a possible D gene (5 bases). TRBJ2-1 matches the DNA end more closely, so the J call is doubtful. This CDR3 region has 17 residues. CDR1 is SGDLS, CDR2 YYNGEE, per germline.

This sequence joins TRBV11-2 and TRBJ2-7; D ambiguous. V was cut by 0 bases and J by 5 bases, with 5 bases left in between. Per the germline V gene, CDR1 is SGHAT and CDR2 is FQNNGV. The CDR3 has 12 residues. This CDR3 is CASSLETHEQYF. In DNA form, the CDR3 reads TGTGCCAGCAGCTTAGAAACCCACGAGCAGTACTTC. The full variable domain, with the rest looked up from reference TRBV11-2 and TRBJ2-7, is EAGVAQSPRYKIIEKRQSVAFWCNPISGHATLYWYQQILGQGPKLLIQFQNNGVVDDSQLPKDRFSAERLKGVDSTLKIQPAKLEDSAVYLCASSLETHEQYFGPGTRLTVT.

The chain employs TRBV20-1 and TRBJ1-4, with 7 nucleotides matching TRBD1. The germline gives CDR1 DFQATT, CDR2 SNEGSKA (reference sequence). The J segment lost 8 bases and the V segment lost 0 bases, leaving 12 bases of the junction unmatched. The CDR3 is 16 amino acids. CDR3 in amino acids: CSARDRRTGLWEKLFF. The CDR3 coding sequence is TGCAGTGCTAGAGATAGGAGGACAGGCCTTTGGGAAAAACTGTTTTTT.

This clonotype was observed a single time. This chain uses TRBV12-3 or TRBV12-4 with TRBJ1-1, with D tentatively TRBD1 (5 bases). Between the trimmed V and J ends, which lost 6 bases and 12 bases, there was a span of 14 bases. The CDR3 spans 11 residues. The CDR3 coding sequence is TGTGCCAGCAGACTAAGAGACAGTACTTTCTTT. Translation gives CASRLRDSTFF.

The table lists this clonotype with a few counts. V is TRBV4-2 and J is TRBJ2-5, with unresolved D. The last part of the DNA fits TRBJ2-1 better; the J call may be wrong. This CDR3 is 13 amino acids long. Germline values: CDR1 LGHNA, CDR2 YNFKEQ. The CDR3 protein is CASSQDLTNEQFF. The CDR3 DNA reads TGTGCCAGCAGCCAAGATTTGACGAATGAGCAGTTCTTC.

Only one count was recorded for this clonotype. The genes are TRBV7-9 and TRBJ1-2; weak D call: TRBD1 (5 bases). The germline gives CDR1 SEHNR, CDR2 FQNEAQ (reference sequence). The V and J ends lost 5 bases and 10 bases respectively, with 17 bases between them. The CDR3 covers 13 residues. CDR3 DNA sequence: TGTGCCAGCAGCATTCCTCCAGGAGGGGCCTACACCTTC. It specifies CASSIPPGGAYTF.

The genes are TRBV27 and TRBJ1-3; D is perhaps TRBD1 (6 bases). Germline CDR1 is MNHEY and CDR2 is SMNVEV (reference sequence). The CDR3 loop spans 15 amino acids. V lost 7 bases and J 0 bases, leaving 13 bases between the germline ends. The CDR3 here is CASMDSSISGNTIYF. The CDR3 DNA sequence: TGTGCCAGCATGGACAGCTCGATCTCTGGAAACACCATATATTTT.

In its sample, this clonotype was seen many times. This chain connects TRBV3-1 to TRBJ1-3, with D unclear. There are 14 residues in the CDR3. Trimming removed 7 bases at V and 7 bases at J, with 17 bases between. CDR1 and CDR2 (germline): LGHDT, YNNKEL (reference sequence). The CDR3 sequence is CASTRQAAGNTIYF. The CDR3 DNA reads TGTGCCAGCACCCGTCAGGCAGCCGGTAACACCATATATTTT.

CDR3 amino acids: CASSQISGRGFEQFF. The DNA of the CDR3 is TGTGCCAGCAGCCAAATTAGCGGGCGTGGATTTGAGCAGTTCTTC. V gene TRBV28 combines with J gene TRBJ2-5; 7 positions agree with TRBD2. TRBJ2-1 explains the end of the DNA better; the J call may be wrong. Germline values: CDR1 MDHEN, CDR2 SYDVKM. The CDR3 has 15 amino acids.

The rearrangement uses TRBV7-9 and TRBJ2-5; the match to TRBD1 covers 8 bases. The J call may be incorrect, as the DNA end agrees better with TRBJ2-7. This CDR3 is built from 12 residues. CDR1 is SEHNR, CDR2 FQNEAQ, per germline (reference sequence). The CDR3 sequence is CASSATGGEQYF. In DNA form, the CDR3 reads TGTGCCAGCAGCGCCACAGGGGGCGAGCAGTACTTC.

This clonotype has just a few counts. The chain joins TRBV15 to TRBJ1-2, with D perhaps matching TRBD1 (6 bases). The CDR3 runs 15 residues. The ends were cut back, 3 bases at V and 2 bases at J, with 13 bases in the middle. Germline V lookup: CDR1 LNHNV, CDR2 YYDKDF (reference sequence). DNA for the CDR3: TGTGCCACCAGCAGTCGGACCCAGGGGAACTATGGCTACACCTTC. It specifies CATSSRTQGNYGYTF.

The CDR3 sequence: CASSLIIPLTDTQYF. The CDR3 DNA reads TGTGCCAGCAGTTTAATCATCCCCCTCACAGATACGCAGTATTTT. This chain links TRBV6-6 with TRBJ2-3, with no clear D. Germline V gives CDR1 MNHNY, CDR2 SVGAGI (reference sequence). Trimming cost V 4 bases and J 2 bases, with 13 bases left between them. The CDR3 is made up of 15 amino acids.

CDR3 protein: CASKGLAEQTYTGELFF. The CDR3 DNA sequence: TGTGCCAGCAAGGGGTTAGCCGAACAAACTTATACCGGGGAGCTGTTTTTT. The V call is TRBV2, the J call TRBJ2-2; TRBD1 might be the D (5 bases). Germline loops: CDR1 SNHLY, CDR2 FYNNEI. V dropped 7 bases and J dropped 5 bases, with 23 bases sitting between them. This CDR3 contains 17 residues.

The rearrangement joins TRBV4-2 to TRBJ2-3; 10 bases match TRBD1. The CDR3 runs to 14 residues. CDR1 LGHNA and CDR2 YNFKEQ come from the germline V gene. V lost 5 bases, J lost 14 bases, and 13 bases stayed unmatched. The CDR3: CASSSTGTGDSPYF. For the CDR3, the DNA is TGTGCCAGCAGCTCGACCGGGACAGGGGATTCGCCGTATTTT.

There are a few counts of this clonotype. J is TRBJ1-2 and V is TRBV7-2, with a tentative D call TRBD1 (6 bases). The length of the CDR3 is 14 residues. Trimming left V 0 bases short and J 8 bases short, with 13 bases between. Germline CDR1 reads SGHTA; CDR2 reads FQGNSA. The DNA of the CDR3 is TGTGCCAGCAGCTTAGCTGTGGGGGCTAGCGGCTACACCTTC. This sequence encodes CASSLAVGASGYTF.

In this sample, this clonotype turned up many times. The germline gene is not matched at one end of the junction; a read error may be the cause. The V call is TRBV4-3, the J call TRBJ2-7; D may be TRBD2 (5 bases). The length of the CDR3 is 13 residues. Germline lookup yields CDR1 LGHNA and CDR2 YSLEER. The CDR3 sequence is CASSQDSGKDLDF. The DNA for the CDR3 is TGCGCCAGCAGCCAAGACTCGGGAAAGGATCTCGACTTC.

This chain connects TRBV7-2 to TRBJ1-5; D is possibly TRBD1 (6 bases). CDR3 size: 17 residues. Trimming removed 5 bases at V and 0 bases at J, with 17 bases between. Germline CDR1 SGHTA, CDR2 FQGNSA. DNA for the CDR3: TGTGCCAGCAGCCCGCCGAGGGGGAAGACTAGCAATCAGCCCCAGCATTTT. Residues: CASSPPRGKTSNQPQHF.

This clonotype turned up a few times. The J gene is TRBJ1-2, the V gene TRBV6-2 or TRBV6-3; unclear D gene. Germline-derived CDR1 and CDR2 are MNHEY and SVGEGT. V was clipped by 1 base and J by 5 bases, with 5 bases between them. The CDR3 consists of 12 residues. The CDR3: CASSYLTYGYTF. CDR3 coding DNA: TGTGCCAGCAGTTACTTGACGTATGGCTACACCTTC.